Below are 26 T cell receptor beta chains sequenced from a single sample in a study of cytomegalovirus exposure and HLA in healthy donors. Use of 60 Vbeta and 13 Jbeta primers characterized the PCR. Clones were read by immunoSEQ multiplex PCR, and TCRdb kept only the in-frame ones, dropping some. Altogether about 240,000 clones are present, roughly four fifths being singletons, with the ten largest covering 7% to 9%. Sequencing was performed on PBMCs. These receptors came from a woman aged 60 to 75 in good health and CMV-seropositive.

This chain joins TRBV4-1 and TRBJ2-7, with 8 bases identical to TRBD1. CDR3 length: 16 amino acids. Germline V lookup: CDR1 MGHRA, CDR2 YSYEKL. The V segment lost 0 bases and the J segment 1 base; nucleotides outside the gene matches: 5. The CDR3 sequence is CASSQEGTGPSYEQYF. The CDR3 region has the DNA TGCGCCAGCAGCCAAGAAGGGACAGGTCCTTCCTACGAGCAGTACTTC.

The count of this clone is one. This sequence joins TRBV10-3 and TRBJ2-7; 7 nucleotides agree with TRBD1. V gave up 7 bases and J gave up 2 bases; unmatched junction bases: 5. From germline, CDR1 is ENHRY and CDR2 SYGVKD. The CDR3 extends over 13 amino acids. CDR3 loop: CAITLTGTYEQYF. CDR3 coding DNA: TGTGCCATCACCCTGACAGGGACCTACGAGCAGTACTTC.

This clone appeared a few times. CDR3 sequence reads: CSVVTALYNEQFF. The CDR3 DNA follows: TGCAGCGTGGTGACAGCTCTCTACAATGAGCAGTTCTTC. The chain has TRBV29-1 and TRBJ2-1; D is possibly TRBD1 (5 bases). Trimming left V 6 bases short and J 3 bases short, with 12 bases between. The CDR3 has 13 residues. Per germline, CDR1 SQVTM and CDR2 ANQGSEA.

This sequence joins TRBV30 and TRBJ2-6; 8 bases are shared with TRBD2. Germline V gene lookup returns CDR1 GTSNPN and CDR2 SVGIG (reference sequence). The CDR3 has 18 amino acids. V was pared by 4 bases and J by 4 bases, with 15 bases of the junction left unmatched. Here the CDR3 reads CAWNGQREKVRGANVLTF. The CDR3 DNA sequence: TGTGCCTGGAATGGACAGCGGGAGAAGGTGAGAGGGGCCAACGTCCTGACTTTC.

This clone was counted a few times. V is TRBV6-1 and J is TRBJ1-1; the D is unclear. V was clipped by 1 base and J by 2 bases, with 14 bases between them. The length of the CDR3 is 16 residues. The germline V gene has CDR1 MNHNS and CDR2 SASEGT. DNA for the CDR3: TGTGCCAGCAGTGAAGTGCCTCGGGGAGTCAACACTGAAGCTTTCTTT. This gives the protein CASSEVPRGVNTEAFF.

The chain carries TRBV2 and TRBJ1-5; maybe TRBD1 (6 bases). CDR3 length: 15 amino acids. The V and J ends lost 6 bases and 2 bases respectively, with 14 bases between them. Germline V lookup: CDR1 SNHLY, CDR2 FYNNEI. The CDR3 loop reads CASRLQGIGNQPQHF. The CDR3 region has the DNA TGTGCCAGCAGATTACAGGGTATTGGCAATCAGCCCCAGCATTTT.

The chain employs TRBV27 and TRBJ2-7; possible D gene TRBD1, 6 bases. Germline assignment: CDR1 MNHEY and CDR2 SMNVEV (reference sequence). Trimming took off 8 bases at V and 2 bases at J, with 13 bases between the two ends. CDR3 length: 13 amino acids. The CDR3 DNA reads as TGTGCCAGCGGCGACAGGACCCCCTACGAGCAGTACTTC. This codes for CASGDRTPYEQYF.

The rearrangement joins TRBV5-6 to TRBJ1-4; D gene ambiguous. This CDR3 comprises 19 residues. Trimming took off 2 bases at V and 0 bases at J, with 20 bases between the two ends. Per germline, CDR1 SGHDT and CDR2 YYEEEE. The chain's CDR3 is CASSFSGSARFATNEKLFF. The DNA of the CDR3 is TGTGCCAGCAGCTTCTCGGGGTCGGCCCGATTTGCAACTAATGAAAAACTGTTTTTT.

This sequence joins TRBV27 and TRBJ2-3; weak D call: TRBD2 (6 bases). CDR3 length: 18 residues. V lost 5 bases and J lost 2, with 23 bases in between. Germline CDR1 reads MNHEY; CDR2 reads SMNVEV (reference sequence). CDR3 protein: CASSQNFYRDLSTDTQYF. CDR3 DNA sequence: TGTGCCAGCAGTCAGAACTTCTACCGGGACTTATCCACAGATACGCAGTATTTT.

This clone was observed a single time. V gene TRBV28 combines with J gene TRBJ2-5, with unresolved D. The J call may not be correct, given that the DNA end is closer to TRBJ2-7. Germline V gene data show CDR1 as MDHEN and CDR2 as SYDVKM. This CDR3 has 11 amino acids. CDR3 amino acids: CASSFLYEQYF. In DNA form, the CDR3 reads TGTGCCAGCAGTTTCCTGTACGAGCAGTACTTC.

This clone was seen a few times. The rearrangement links TRBV5-1 to TRBJ1-2; D is possibly TRBD1 (6 bases). CDR1 is SGHRS and CDR2 is YFSETQ in the germline V gene. CDR3 length equals 15 residues. Trimming removed 4 bases from V and 0 bases from J, with 13 bases in between. CDR3 DNA sequence: TGCGCCAGCAGCAAGACAGGTTTAGCTAACTATGGCTACACCTTC. Translated: CASSKTGLANYGYTF.

The V call is TRBV28, the J call TRBJ1-6, with no clear D. CDR1 and CDR2 from the germline V gene are MDHEN and SYDVKM. The CDR3 length is 13 residues. V lost 9 bases and J 14 bases, leaving 20 bases between the germline ends. DNA of the CDR3: TGTGCCAGTCGACCTCCTCTAGCGAATGCCCTCCACTTT. Protein product: CASRPPLANALHF.

This chain links TRBV7-8 with TRBJ1-3; D unclear. This CDR3 has 14 residues. Germline loops: CDR1 SGHVS, CDR2 FQNEAQ. V dropped 5 bases and J dropped 8 bases, with 16 bases sitting between them. The CDR3 here is CASSPGWGSDTIYF. The CDR3 nucleotides read TGTGCCAGCAGCCCGGGATGGGGTTCGGACACCATATATTTT.

The chain recombines TRBV13 with TRBJ2-3; weak D call: TRBD2 (6 bases). V lost 7 bases, J lost 2 bases, and 13 bases lay in between. CDR3 size: 14 residues. Germline V gene sequence: CDR1 PRHDT, CDR2 FYEKMQ (reference sequence). In DNA form, the CDR3 reads TGTGCCAGCACCGAGGGCGGGGACACAGATACGCAGTATTTT. Amino acids: CASTEGGDTDTQYF.

This sequence joins TRBV28 and TRBJ1-5, with TRBD1 identical over 7 bases. This CDR3 has 15 residues. In germline, CDR1 is MDHEN, CDR2 SYDVKM. The trim removed 6 bases at V and 2 bases at J, leaving 7 bases unmatched. Here the CDR3 reads CASRDRQVGNQPQHF. DNA for the CDR3: TGTGCCAGCAGGGACAGGCAGGTTGGCAATCAGCCCCAGCATTTT.

The chain couples TRBV30 to TRBJ2-2; D is uncertain. Germline-derived CDR1 and CDR2 are GTSNPN and SVGIG (reference sequence). The CDR3 runs to 11 residues. V was shortened by 7 bases and J by 6 bases, with 9 bases between the two germline ends. The CDR3 region has the DNA TGTGCCTCCCAGGTCGCCGGGGAGCTGTTTTTT. It encodes CASQVAGELFF.

V is TRBV5-1 and J is TRBJ1-2; 7 bases fit TRBD1. Trimming removed 2 bases from V and 6 bases from J; junction bases left unmatched: 7. The CDR3 totals 14 residues. From germline, CDR1 is SGHRS and CDR2 YFSETQ. The CDR3 bases are TGCGCCAGCAGCTTCGACAGGGCATCGGATGGCTACACCTTC. Residues: CASSFDRASDGYTF.

V gene TRBV5-4 combines with J gene TRBJ2-5; 7 positions agree with TRBD2. Per germline, CDR1 SGHNT and CDR2 YYREEE (reference sequence). J gave up 2 bases and V 4 bases, and 8 bases lay outside the gene matches. This CDR3 spans 15 amino acids. The CDR3 reads CASSHILAVQETQYF. In nucleotides, the CDR3 is TGTGCCAGCAGCCATATCCTAGCGGTTCAAGAGACCCAGTACTTC.

The chain recombines TRBV5-1 with TRBJ2-1; TRBD2 agrees at 7 bases. This CDR3 is built from 15 residues. V gave up 0 bases and J gave up 10 bases; unmatched junction bases: 10. Germline V gives CDR1 SGHRS, CDR2 YFSETQ. The CDR3 nucleotides are TGCGCCAGCAGCTTGGCCGGTCGGGAGCGGGGCGAGCAGTTCTTC. Translating it yields CASSLAGRERGEQFF. Filled out from reference TRBV5-1 and TRBJ2-1, the complete variable domain reads KAGVTQTPRYLIKTRGQQVTLSCSPISGHRSVSWYQQTPGQGLQFLFEYFSETQRNKGNFPGRFSGRQFSNSRSEMNVSTLELGDSALYLCASSLAGRERGEQFFGPGTRLTVL.

J is TRBJ2-3 and V is TRBV10-3, with 8 bases matching TRBD1. The length of the CDR3 is 17 residues. Trimming at V came to 0 bases and at J to 0 bases, leaving 5 bases not matched to a gene. Germline V gene data show CDR1 as ENHRY and CDR2 as SYGVKD. CDR3 loop: CAISESNRGRSTDTQYF. CDR3 nucleotides: TGTGCCATCAGTGAGTCGAACAGGGGGAGAAGCACAGATACGCAGTATTTT.

This clone was detected a few times. The sample has other DNA sequences that encode this CDR3 too. J is TRBJ1-4 and V is TRBV6-5; TRBD1 is a possible D gene (5 bases). Germline loops: CDR1 MNHEY, CDR2 SVGAGI. V shed 0 bases and J shed 0 bases, with 5 bases lying between them. CDR3 length: 15 residues. CDR3 loop: CASSYSGATNEKLFF. The CDR3, as DNA: TGTGCCAGCAGTTACTCAGGGGCAACTAATGAAAAACTGTTTTTT.

This chain links TRBV6-5 with TRBJ2-7; 8 bases agree with TRBD1. V was pared by 5 bases and J by 7 bases, with 13 bases of the junction left unmatched. Germline V gene lookup returns CDR1 MNHEY and CDR2 SVGAGI. The CDR3 has 15 residues. The CDR3: CASSQGQGGIGEQYF. CDR3 bases: TGTGCCAGCAGTCAAGGACAGGGCGGAATAGGGGAGCAGTACTTC.

The genes are TRBV27 and TRBJ1-1; D call uncertain. The ends were cut back, 4 bases at V and 2 bases at J, with 5 bases in the middle. CDR3 length equals 12 residues. CDR1 and CDR2 (germline): MNHEY, SMNVEV (reference sequence). The CDR3 DNA sequence: TGTGCCAGCAGTTCAGAAAACACTGAAGCTTTCTTT. Protein sequence: CASSSENTEAFF.

The chain carries TRBV6-5 and TRBJ1-1; D gene uncertain. Germline V CDR1 and CDR2: MNHEY, SVGAGI. The V end was cut by 2 bases, the J end by 5 bases, with 12 bases between. This CDR3 is 14 amino acids long. CDR3 coding DNA: TGTGCCAGCAGTTACGAGTTTGGAGGGACTGAAGCTTTCTTT. This sequence encodes CASSYEFGGTEAFF.

This clone was recorded only once. V gene TRBV19 combines with J gene TRBJ2-1; 8 nucleotides line up with TRBD2. CDR1 is LNHDA, CDR2 SQIVND, per germline (reference sequence). V lost 2 bases to trimming and J lost 8 bases; unmatched junction nucleotides: 5. The CDR3 is 14 amino acids. As DNA, the CDR3 is TGTGCCAGTAGTATACTAGCGGGTATAGATGAGCAGTTCTTC. Encoded protein: CASSILAGIDEQFF.

The CDR3 region has the DNA TGTGCCAGTAGCTCGACAGGGGGCTCCCGTCAGCCCCAGCATTTT. It translates to CASSSTGGSRQPQHF. V gene TRBV19 combines with J gene TRBJ1-5; 10 bases fit TRBD1. CDR1 is LNHDA, CDR2 SQIVND, per germline (reference sequence). The CDR3 consists of 15 residues. V lost 6 bases, J lost 6 bases, and 8 bases stayed unmatched.